This T cell receptor beta chain was recovered during a study of blood T cell repertoires in COVID-19 (TCRdb year 2020). Looking at the study overall: Samples covering the acute and convalescent phases of COVID-19 were provided by collaborators in the United States, Italy and Spain. Deeply sampled blood TCRbeta repertoires from subjects exposed to, actively infected with, or recovered from COVID-19 were included in the dataset. A freely available public database, intended as a resource for researchers studying the immune response to SARS-CoV-2, is where the repertoires were released. Where HLA class I and class II types were available, the types were taken from metadata supplied by the sample provider, not from assay-based typing. A de-identified subject ID, COVID-19 status, age in years and sex were almost always included in the sample metadata. Samples were obtained from the ongoing ImmuneRACE study (first 160 participants) and from approximately 1,200 subjects provided by 6 global collaborators. The material from the prospective study consisted of cDNA or gDNA derived from T cells, B-cell-depleted T cells, or PBMCs.

As to this clone: Which antigen it targets is not known. Base qualities are not recorded, but no much larger clone differs from it by a single base.

V is cut back by 11 bases and J by 7 bases, with 17 bases in the junction unmatched. The CDR3 runs 17 residues from the cysteine to the phenylalanine. The retained sequence is limited to the CDR3, 51 bases, with the frame set at the first base. For CDR1 and CDR2, the germline V gene lists SNHLY and FYNNEI. Whole blood was collected in K2EDTA tubes by collaborating institutions according to the institutions' own protocols. Collaborator samples were shipped for TCRbeta analysis as frozen whole blood, isolated PBMCs, or DNA extracted from either sample type. The full study reports these points: The quantity of clinical and demographic metadata differed by source and by participant and was supplied without curation.

TCRbeta CDR3 regions were amplified from genomic DNA using the immunoSEQ Assay, a bias-controlled multiplex PCR. The paper's processing steps were these. Nucleated cell counts per sample were estimated from amplification of reference gene primers within the assay. To quantify the absolute abundance of each unique TCRbeta CDR3 rearrangement, sequence reads were collapsed and filtered. For each sample, productive Simpson clonality was calculated as the square root of Simpson's diversity index over productive rearrangements. In TCRdb, the immuneACCESS table is reduced to in-frame sequences with V and J assigned. These tables do not hold every clone; where another copy was compared, an unresolved V gene accounts for under half, and the others remain unexplained. That table supplies the V and J calls and clone size; D and trimming were determined from the DNA. Counted in this sample were around 94,000 clones; 80% to 95% of them appeared once. Around 4.4% of the sample comes from the top ten.

The clonotype originates from a man aged 18 to 29 with acute or convalescent COVID-19. Input material: peripheral blood. The rearrangement combines TRBV2 with TRBJ1-6; 10 nucleotides in the junction match TRBD1. The base sequence is TGTGCCGGCGTAGGACAGGGGGGGTCCTCCGAGAATTCACCCCTCCACTTT. It codes for CAGVGQGGSSENSPLHF.